These T cell receptor beta chains were read from a single sample in a study of T cells in Graves' hyperthyroidism and ophthalmopathy. Using its own MiXCR run on the multiplex PCR reads, TCRdb lists one record per CDR3 protein. The top ten clones hold under 35% of a sample with around 240,000 distinct CDR3 sequences, roughly 15% of them seen once. Input material: blood. All receptors come from a woman under 30 with Graves' ophthalmopathy. Both conserved end residues are part of each CDR3. A D gene is named only where the DNA matches it firmly. Part of the rows lack a size; the others show once, few, many or a class for expanded clones.

>TRBD1|TRBV3-1|many|TRBJ1-6
TGTGCCAGCAGCCACGGACAGGGCTATAATTCACCCCTCCACTTT
CASSHGQGYNSPLHF
>.|TRBV7-9|many|TRBJ1-2
TGTGCCAGCAGCTTAGTGGCAATAGGGGGCTACACCTTC
CASSLVAIGGYTF
>.|TRBV5-6|many|TRBJ2-2
TGTGCCAGCAGCTTGGTAGGACTGGACACCGGGGAGCTGTTTTTT
CASSLVGLDTGELFF
>.|TRBV12-3/TRBV12-4|many|TRBJ1-1
TGTGCCAGCAGTTTGGTTTCAGGTCCTGAAGCTTTCTTT
CASSLVSGPEAFF
>.|TRBV4-1|.|TRBJ2-5
TGCGCCAGCAGCCTTTGGATCCAAGAGACCCAGTACTTC
CASSLWIQETQYF
>.|TRBV19|.|TRBJ2-7
TGTGCCAGTAGTATCACCCGGGGCTACGAGCAGTACTTC
CASSITRGYEQYF
>TRBD1|TRBV19|many|TRBJ1-1
TGTGCCAGTAGCCTGTCCATTTATATAACAGGGGCGATGAACACTGAAGCTTTCTTT
CASSLSIYITGAMNTEAFF
>.|TRBV12-3/TRBV12-4|many|TRBJ2-2
TGTGCCAGCAGTTTTGAGGGTTACACCGGGGAGCTGTTTTTT
CASSFEGYTGELFF
>TRBD1|TRBV11-2|few|TRBJ2-5
TGTGCCAGCAGCTTAATTACAGGGGATCACACAAAGACCCAGTACTTC
CASSLITGDHTKTQYF
>.|TRBV4-2|many|TRBJ2-7
TGTGCCAGCAGCCAGCTGACAGTCTCCTACGAGCAGTACTTC
CASSQLTVSYEQYF
>TRBD1|TRBV5-1|many|TRBJ2-5
TGCGCCAGCAGCCCTACAGGGGGACGAGAGACCCAGTACTTC
CASSPTGGRETQYF
>.|TRBV11-3|many|TRBJ2-5
TGTGCCAGCACCAACTATCCGGCACCCCAGGAGACCCAGTACTTC
CASTNYPAPQETQYF
>.|TRBV20-1|many|TRBJ2-7
TGCAGTGCTAGGGAGCTCGGGGCCTCCTACGAGCAGTACTTC
CSARELGASYEQYF
>TRBD2|TRBV30|many|TRBJ2-1
TGTGCCTGGAGTCGACTAGCGAGCTACAATGAGCAGTTCTTC
CAWSRLASYNEQFF
>.|TRBV28|many|TRBJ2-7
TGTGCCAGCAGTTTGGTGACGGGGTACGAGCAGTACTTC
CASSLVTGYEQYF
>.|TRBV6-1|.|TRBJ1-1
TGTGCCAGCAGCCTAGGCCCAAGAGAGAACACTGAAGCTTTCTTT
CASSLGPRENTEAFF
>TRBD1|TRBV6-1|many|TRBJ1-2
TGTGCCAGCAGCGACAGGGGCTATGGCTACACCTTC
CASSDRGYGYTF
>TRBD2|TRBV20-1|.|TRBJ2-7
TGCAGTGCTACCCGGGACTACAACTACGAGCAGTACTTC
CSATRDYNYEQYF
>TRBD2|TRBV6-1|.|TRBJ2-7
TGTGCCAGCAGTTATATATGGGAGGGCTCCTACGAGCAGTACTTC
CASSYIWEGSYEQYF
>.|TRBV20-1|few|TRBJ1-5
TGCAGTGCTAGACTAATTCTTGGGGGGGGGGCATATCAGCCCCAGCATTTT
CSARLILGGGAYQPQHF
>.|TRBV3-1|many|TRBJ1-4
TGTGCCAGCAGCCAAGTTGGGTATCCTAATGAAAAACTGTTTTTT
CASSQVGYPNEKLFF
>TRBD1|TRBV5-1|many|TRBJ2-7
TGCGCCAGCAGCCCTTTGTCGGGACAGGGATACGAGCAGTACTTC
CASSPLSGQGYEQYF
>TRBD2|TRBV9|.|TRBJ2-7
TGTGCCAGCAGCGGCACCGGGACTAGCGGCTACGAGCAGTACTTC
CASSGTGTSGYEQYF
>TRBD2|TRBV29-1|.|TRBJ2-1
TGCAGCGTTGAGTCTAGCGGTTACAATGAGCAGTTCTTC
CSVESSGYNEQFF
>TRBD2|TRBV20-1|.|TRBJ2-3
TGCAGTGCTAGGGGCCTAGCGGGGGCTCACCCGGATACGCAGTATTTT
CSARGLAGAHPDTQYF
>TRBD2|TRBV2|many|TRBJ2-7
TGTGCCAGCACAGCGGGACCGGTCGAGCAGTACTTC
CASTAGPVEQYF
>TRBD1|TRBV20-1|.|TRBJ1-1
TGCAGTGCTCCAATGGGACAGGGGGCGGTCACTGAAGCTTTCTTT
CSAPMGQGAVTEAFF
>TRBD2|TRBV9|many|TRBJ2-1
TGTGCCAGCAGCGTTGGGACTAGCGGGAGCTCCTACAATGAGCAGTTCTTC
CASSVGTSGSSYNEQFF
>.|TRBV6-5|many|TRBJ1-3
TGTGCCAGCAGTTACCTGACGTCTGGAAACACCATATATTTT
CASSYLTSGNTIYF
>TRBD2|TRBV7-2|many|TRBJ2-5
TGTGCCAGCAGCCCGTGGGGGCTAGCGGGGGCTAGTGAGACCCAGTACTTC
CASSPWGLAGASETQYF
>TRBD1|TRBV12-5|many|TRBJ2-2
TGTGCTAGTGGTAACCCCGGGACAGGGCGTCAATTCACCGGGGAGCTGTTTTTT
CASGNPGTGRQFTGELFF
>TRBD1|TRBV5-6|many|TRBJ2-5
TGTGCCAGCAGCTCGGGACAGGGGATCTCCCAAGAGACCCAGTACTTC
CASSSGQGISQETQYF
>.|TRBV6-2/TRBV6-3|many|TRBJ1-1
TGTGCCAGCAGTTACACAGCAATGAACACTGAAGCTTTCTTT
CASSYTAMNTEAFF
>.|TRBV11-2|.|TRBJ2-1
TGTGCCAGCAGCTTAAAGTCGGGCCTTTCCTACAATGAGCAGTTCTTC
CASSLKSGLSYNEQFF
>TRBD2|TRBV14|many|TRBJ2-1
TGTGCCAGCAGCCAAGTCCCAGCGGGAGCCTACAATGAGCAGTTCTTC
CASSQVPAGAYNEQFF
>.|TRBV9|.|TRBJ2-3
TGTGCCAGCAGCCTCGGACCTCCCCGCACGGATACGCAGTATTTT
CASSLGPPRTDTQYF
>.|TRBV12-3/TRBV12-4|many|TRBJ2-1
TGTGCCAGCAGTTTGGGCGGGGGCGCCTACAATGAGCAGTTCTTC
CASSLGGGAYNEQFF
>TRBD1|TRBV5-1|many|TRBJ2-7
TGCGCCAGCAGCCCGGAGCCGGGACAGACTTACGAGCAGTACTTC
CASSPEPGQTYEQYF
>.|TRBV28|many|TRBJ1-1
TGTGCCAGCAGGCCCCCTGGGGGTACTGAAGCTTTCTTT
CASRPPGGTEAFF
>.|TRBV9|many|TRBJ2-3
TGTGCCAGCAGCGCACGAGTTCTAGCGACTAGCACAGATACGCAGTATTTT
CASSARVLATSTDTQYF
>.|TRBV7-9|.|TRBJ2-3
TGTGCCAGCAGCTTAAGGATCGGGACTAGCACAGATACGCAGTATTTT
CASSLRIGTSTDTQYF
>TRBD1|TRBV6-1|many|TRBJ1-4
TGTGCCAGCAGTGGCCGGGACAGAGCCCCTAATGAAAAACTGTTTTTT
CASSGRDRAPNEKLFF
>TRBD2|TRBV28|.|TRBJ2-5
TGTGCCAGCCGGGGGGGAAACTCGAACACCGGGGAGACCCAGTACTTC
CASRGGNSNTGETQYF
>TRBD2|TRBV28|.|TRBJ2-7
TGTGCCAGCAATCTACCCACCGGGACTAGCGCCTCAAGCTCCTACGAGCAGTACTTC
CASNLPTGTSASSSYEQYF
>.|TRBV20-1|many|TRBJ2-3
TGCAGTGCTAGACCTTTGGCGGGCACAGATACGCAGTATTTT
CSARPLAGTDTQYF
>.|TRBV6-1|few|TRBJ2-2
TGTGCCAGCACCCGAAGGTGGGGCAGGGGGTTTACTAGCGGAGCGAACACCGGGGAGCTGTTTTTT
CASTRRWGRGFTSGANTGELFF
>.|TRBV6-5|many|TRBJ1-1
TGTGCCAGCAGTTACTCGAAGAACACTGAAGCTTTCTTT
CASSYSKNTEAFF
>TRBD1|TRBV4-1|many|TRBJ1-6
TGCGCCAGCAGCCAAGAAGTCCTACAGGGGCTAAATAATTCACCCCTCCACTTT
CASSQEVLQGLNNSPLHF
>.|TRBV28|.|TRBJ1-6
TGTGCCAGCAGCCGAAGTAATTCACCCCTCCACTTT
CASSRSNSPLHF
>TRBD1|TRBV6-6|many|TRBJ1-1
TGTGCCAGCAGTTACTCCTTCGCGGCAGGGGGGAGGACTGAAGCTTTCTTT
CASSYSFAAGGRTEAFF